The next 9 T cell receptor beta chains were all read from a single sample in a study of somatic mutations in cytotoxic T cells in rheumatoid arthritis. The assay was immunoSEQ multiplex PCR, and TCRdb's table has in-frame clones only and misses some. The data contain 18,000 or so clones, roughly 82% of them singletons. The sample comprised CD8+ T cells sorted from blood. These receptor sequences come from an adult with rheumatoid arthritis.

Here the CDR3 DNA reads TGTGCCAGCAGCGTACGGACAGGGGCCTATGGCTACACCTTC. It yields the protein CASSVRTGAYGYTF. This sequence joins TRBV9 and TRBJ1-2; 9 bases fit TRBD1. The V gene end was trimmed by 1 base and the J gene end by 4 bases; junction bases not matched to a gene: 2. CDR3 length: 14 residues. Looked up from germline, CDR1 is SGDLS and CDR2 is YYNGEE.

This clone was counted a single time. This chain uses TRBV21-1 with TRBJ1-2. TRBV21-1 corresponds to a pseudogene. The CDR3 loop spans 13 amino acids. This chain's CDR3 is CASSKAGNYGYTF. The DNA for the CDR3 is TGTGCCAGCAGCAAAGCGGGGAATTATGGCTACACCTTC.

The genes are TRBV19 and TRBJ1-2; D is perhaps TRBD1 (6 bases). V was pared by 9 bases and J by 6 bases, with 41 bases between. The CDR3 contains 21 residues. Germline V gives CDR1 LNHDA, CDR2 SQIVND (reference sequence). CDR3 nucleotide sequence: TGTGCCAGGCGGATCGAGGGAGAGCTGCAGGGGCCGGGTAGCTTTTCGGATGGCTACACCTTC. It yields the protein CARRIEGELQGPGSFSDGYTF.

The rearrangement uses TRBV7-7 and TRBJ1-1; D gene ambiguous. Looked up from germline, CDR1 is SSHAT and CDR2 is FNYEAQ (reference sequence). The CDR3 contains 13 residues. Trimming pared 2 bases from V and 1 base from J, leaving 5 bases between. The CDR3 is CASSLNGNTEAFF. The CDR3 DNA reads as TGTGCCAGCAGCTTAAACGGGAACACTGAAGCTTTCTTT.

The V gene is TRBV27, the J gene TRBJ2-5; the D gene is possibly TRBD2 (6 bases). V lost 0 bases, J lost 3 bases, and 20 bases lay in between. Germline V CDR1 and CDR2: MNHEY, SMNVEV (reference sequence). This CDR3 has 18 amino acids. For the CDR3, the DNA is TGTGCCAGCAGTTTATCGCGACTAGTCTGGGAAAAGGAAGAGACCCAGTACTTC. Translated, it gives CASSLSRLVWEKEETQYF.

The rearrangement uses TRBV2 and TRBJ1-1; D remains ambiguous. Germline V gives CDR1 SNHLY, CDR2 FYNNEI. Trimming shortened V by 1 base and J by 5 bases, and 2 bases separated the two germline ends. CDR3 length equals 11 residues. The CDR3 sequence: CASSEGTEAFF. CDR3 nucleotides: TGTGCCAGCAGTGAAGGAACTGAAGCTTTCTTT.

This sequence joins TRBV10-3 and TRBJ2-7, with D possibly matching TRBD1 (7 bases). The CDR3 runs to 12 residues. The V gene's germline CDR1 is ENHRY and CDR2 SYGVKD. The CDR3 region has the DNA TGTGCTGCGGGACAGAGCTCCTACGAGCAGTACTTC. It encodes CAAGQSSYEQYF.

The V and J genes are TRBV29-1 and TRBJ2-3; D possibly corresponds to TRBD1 (5 bases). V lost 4 bases, J lost 15 bases, and 17 bases lay in between. The CDR3 sequence is 11 residues long. The germline CDR1 and CDR2 sequences are SQVTM and ANQGSEA. This CDR3 is CSVGVAGLTYF. DNA of the CDR3: TGCAGCGTTGGGGTGGCAGGGCTTACATATTTT.

This clone was observed a few times. This chain connects TRBV30 to TRBJ1-5; 10 nucleotides line up with TRBD1. CDR3 size: 15 residues. Germline V gene data show CDR1 as GTSNPN and CDR2 as SVGIG (reference sequence). The ends lost 0 bases at V and 7 bases at J; junction bases unmatched: 6. The CDR3 DNA follows: TGTGCCTGGAGTGTAGGGACAGGGGATGGACAGCCCCAGCATTTT. Amino acid sequence: CAWSVGTGDGQPQHF.